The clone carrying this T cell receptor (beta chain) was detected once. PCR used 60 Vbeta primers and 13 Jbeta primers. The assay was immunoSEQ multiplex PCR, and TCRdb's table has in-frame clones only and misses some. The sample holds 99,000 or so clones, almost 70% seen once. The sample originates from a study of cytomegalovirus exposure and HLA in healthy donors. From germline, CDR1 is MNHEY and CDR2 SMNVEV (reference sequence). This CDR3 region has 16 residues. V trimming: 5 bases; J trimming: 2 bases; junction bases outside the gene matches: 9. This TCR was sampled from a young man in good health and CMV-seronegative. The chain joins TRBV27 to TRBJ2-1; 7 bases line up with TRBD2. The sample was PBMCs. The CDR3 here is CASSPLGGSTYNEQFF. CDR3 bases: TGTGCCAGCAGTCCCCTTGGCGGGAGCACCTACAATGAGCAGTTCTTC.